These T cell receptor beta chains were read from a single sample in a study of blood T cell repertoires in COVID-19. TCRdb's copy holds only in-frame clones and misses some; the assay was immunoSEQ multiplex PCR. The sample includes roughly 100,000 clones, over 65% seen only once; the top ten take around a quarter. Sequencing input: peripheral blood. The receptors stem from a man in his sixties with acute or convalescent COVID-19. The CDR3 runs from the conserved cysteine through the conserved F or W. A D gene is named only where the DNA matches it firmly. Not all rows give a size; the values are once, few, many and, for expanded clones, a class.

j_call v_call d_call clone_size cdr3_nt cdr3_aa
TRBJ1-1 TRBV11-3 NA NA TGTGCCAGCAGCTTAGACAGGAACACTGAAGCTTTCTTT CASSLDRNTEAFF
TRBJ2-5 TRBV30 NA NA TGTGCCTGGAGTAGGAGGGAGCGAGAGACCCAGTACTTC CAWSRRERETQYF
TRBJ1-1 TRBV10-3 NA NA TGTGCCATCAGCCCCGATAGTCGAAGCGTGGCTTTCTTT CAISPDSRSVAFF
TRBJ2-1 TRBV27 TRBD2 NA TGTGCCAGCAGTCCCTCTAAGGGAGGGAACTACAATGAGCAGTTCTTC CASSPSKGGNYNEQFF
TRBJ2-3 TRBV24-1 NA NA TGTGCCACCAGACAGGGAGGGAAAGATACGCAGTATTTT CATRQGGKDTQYF
TRBJ2-5 TRBV29-1 NA NA TGCAGCGTTGGCGTCGGCCAAGAGACCCAGTACTTC CSVGVGQETQYF
TRBJ1-1 TRBV28 NA NA TGTGCCAGCAGTGGGAGAGGGCAGACTAGAATGCGGAAAATGAACACTGAAGCTTTCTTT CASSGRGQTRMRKMNTEAFF
TRBJ2-1 TRBV7-8 TRBD1 NA TGTGCCAGCAGCCCGCGGACAGGGGGTGGGTATGAGCAGTTCTTC CASSPRTGGGYEQFF
TRBJ2-4 TRBV30 NA NA TGTGCCTGGAGTAGCCAGGCAAACATTCAGTACTTC CAWSSQANIQYF
TRBJ1-1 TRBV5-6 NA NA TGTGCCAGCACCCTACAGCCCTCAAACACTGAAGCTTTCTTT CASTLQPSNTEAFF
TRBJ2-3 TRBV7-9 NA NA TGTGCCAGCAGCTTGAGACTAACTTCTAGCACAGATACGCAGTATTTT CASSLRLTSSTDTQYF
TRBJ1-3 TRBV28 NA NA TGTGCCAGCTCTATGACGTCGGGGGGAAACACCATATATTTT CASSMTSGGNTIYF
TRBJ2-2 TRBV18 TRBD2 NA TGTGCCAGCTCACCAACGGGACTAGCGGGAGCGGTCACCGGGGAGCTGTTTTTT CASSPTGLAGAVTGELFF
TRBJ2-7 TRBV18 NA NA TGTGCCAGCTCGTCAGGCGGGGAAGAGCAGTACTTC CASSSGGEEQYF
TRBJ1-6 TRBV28 TRBD1 NA TGTGCCAGCAGTCCCAGTCGACAGGGCCCGCGGGGTTCACCCCTCCACTTT CASSPSRQGPRGSPLHF
TRBJ1-1 TRBV5-6 NA few TGTGCCAGCAGTCAACTGCAGGTTCGCATGAACACTGAAGCTTTCTTT CASSQLQVRMNTEAFF
TRBJ2-5 TRBV18 TRBD2 NA TGTGCCAGCTCACCCGGCGGGGGGCCGGAGACCCAGTACTTC CASSPGGGPETQYF
TRBJ2-1 TRBV10-3 NA NA TGTGCCATCAGTGGTAGCGTAAGTCATGAGCAGTTCTTC CAISGSVSHEQFF
TRBJ2-1 TRBV6-5 TRBD2 NA TGTGCCAGCAGTTCCATTAGCGGGAGTGCGAACAATGAGCAGTTCTTC CASSSISGSANNEQFF
TRBJ1-1 TRBV5-4 NA NA TGTGCCAGCAGCTCCCGCAGAGACTACACTGAAGCTTTCTTT CASSSRRDYTEAFF
TRBJ2-1 TRBV2 NA NA TGTGCCAGCAGTCCCACTAGTAACAATGAGCAGTTCTTC CASSPTSNNEQFF
TRBJ2-7 TRBV5-1 NA NA TGCGCCAGCAGCGTGTCGGGCTCCTACGAGCAGTACTTC CASSVSGSYEQYF
TRBJ2-7 TRBV28 TRBD1 NA TGTGCCAGCAGTCTCCCGGGACAGGGAATCTACGAGCAGTACTTC CASSLPGQGIYEQYF
TRBJ2-3 TRBV10-2 NA NA TGCGCCAGCGTACCCGACACGACAGATACGCAGTATTTT CASVPDTTDTQYF
TRBJ2-1 TRBV10-3 TRBD2 few TGTGCCATCAGTGAGTCGGCGGGAGGGTTTAATGAGCAGTTCTTC CAISESAGGFNEQFF
TRBJ2-3 TRBV7-8 NA NA TGTGCCAGCAGCTTAGACGGGGGCACAGATACGCAGTATTTT CASSLDGGTDTQYF
TRBJ1-5 TRBV7-2 NA NA TGTGCCAGCAGCTTAGGTATTCCCCGGGGCAATCAGCCCCAGCATTTT CASSLGIPRGNQPQHF
TRBJ1-1 TRBV11-3 TRBD1 few TGTGCCAGCAGCGGCGGACAGGGGGCAGTCACTGAAGCTTTCTTT CASSGGQGAVTEAFF
TRBJ2-7 TRBV6-5 TRBD1 NA TGTGCCAGCAGACCTGACAGGGGGCGGTACGAGCAGTACTTC CASRPDRGRYEQYF
TRBJ2-1 TRBV5-1 TRBD2 NA TGCGCCAGCAGCTTGTATCCGGGACTAGGCAATGAGCAGTTCTTC CASSLYPGLGNEQFF
TRBJ2-5 TRBV6-5 NA NA TGTGCCAGCAGGAACAGGAATCAGGTGGAGACCCAGTACTTC CASRNRNQVETQYF
TRBJ2-7 TRBV4-1 TRBD2 NA TGCGCCAGCAGCAGAGCGGGAGGGGACTCCTACGAGCAGTACTTC CASSRAGGDSYEQYF
TRBJ1-3 TRBV7-9 NA NA TGTGCGGCGGGGGGACCGCGGATAGGAAACACCATATATTTT CAAGGPRIGNTIYF
TRBJ1-5 TRBV27 NA NA TGTGCCAGCAGTTTAACAGAAGTGAGCCCCCAGCATTTT CASSLTEVSPQHF
TRBJ2-3 TRBV5-1 TRBD1 NA TGCGCCAGCAGCTTGGGACCGGGACAGGGAACCTCAGATACGCAGTATTTT CASSLGPGQGTSDTQYF
TRBJ1-6 TRBV5-1 NA NA TGCGCCAGCAGCCAGGGGCCGAATAATTCACCCCTCCACTTT CASSQGPNNSPLHF
TRBJ2-3 TRBV12-5 TRBD2 few TGTGCTAGTGGCTCCGGACTAGCGGGGGTGGCAGATACGCAGTATTTT CASGSGLAGVADTQYF
TRBJ1-1 TRBV7-9 NA NA TGTGCCAGCAGCTCCAGGGAAGGCACTGAAGCTTTCTTT CASSSREGTEAFF
TRBJ2-5 TRBV7-6 NA NA TGTGCCAGCAGCTTAGGAATCGGCGGATTCCAAGAGACCCAGTACTTC CASSLGIGGFQETQYF
TRBJ1-2 TRBV28 NA once TGTGCCAGCAGTTTACCCAATTTTCAGGGCAGGAGCTACACCTTC CASSLPNFQGRSYTF
TRBJ2-3 TRBV5-4 TRBD2 NA TGTGCCAGCAGCCTCCGGGAGGCAGATACGCAGTATTTT CASSLREADTQYF
TRBJ1-1 TRBV2 TRBD1 NA TGTGCCAGCAGGGCCGGACAGGGGGGGAACACTGAAGCTTTCTTT CASRAGQGGNTEAFF
TRBJ2-5 TRBV5-1 NA NA TGCGCCAGCAGCTTGTTCCGTGACAGGTATCAAGAGACCCAGTACTTC CASSLFRDRYQETQYF
TRBJ1-1 TRBV4-1 NA NA TGCGCCAGCAGCCAAGAGGGGGGAGGACGGCTTAACACTGAAGCTTTCTTT CASSQEGGGRLNTEAFF
TRBJ1-2 TRBV19 TRBD1 NA TGTGCCAGTAGTATAAGCGGGACAGGAATTGGCTACACCTTC CASSISGTGIGYTF
TRBJ2-5 TRBV6-5 NA few TGTGCCAGCAGTTTATCGCGACTAGGCGCCCAGTACTTC CASSLSRLGAQYF
TRBJ1-4 TRBV29-1 NA NA TGCAGCGCGTACATTGAAAAACTGTTTTTT CSAYIEKLFF
TRBJ1-3 TRBV5-1 NA NA TGCGCCAGCAGCTACGACGGGAGCTCTGGAAACACCATATATTTT CASSYDGSSGNTIYF
TRBJ2-2 TRBV5-5 TRBD2 NA TGTGCCAGCAGCTTACTAGCGGCGAACACCGGGGAGCTGTTTTTT CASSLLAANTGELFF
TRBJ1-2 TRBV19 NA NA TGTGCCAGTACGGGCCGGGAGGGCTATGGCTACACCTTC CASTGREGYGYTF
TRBJ1-1 TRBV4-1 NA NA TGCGCCAGCAGCCAAGACAGGGAGGCTGAAGCTTTCTTT CASSQDREAEAFF
TRBJ1-1 TRBV27 TRBD1 NA TGTGCCAGCAGTTTGGGGACAGGAGGGGACACTGAAGCTTTCTTT CASSLGTGGDTEAFF
TRBJ2-2 TRBV5-1 TRBD1 once TGCGCCAGCAGCTTGGGGCTTACAGGGGACACCGGGGAGCTGTTTTTT CASSLGLTGDTGELFF
TRBJ2-2 TRBV2 TRBD2 NA TGTGCCAGTGGGAGGGGAAGGGGTCCCGGGGAGCTGTTTTTT CASGRGRGPGELFF
TRBJ2-1 TRBV27 TRBD2 NA TGTGCCAGCAGTTCCGAAGGCGGGAGGAGCTCCTACAATGAGCAGTTCTTC CASSSEGGRSSYNEQFF
TRBJ2-1 TRBV6-5 TRBD2 NA TGTGCCAGCAGTTACCCTAGCGGGAGGGCTGGCAATGAGCAGTTCTTC CASSYPSGRAGNEQFF
TRBJ2-6 TRBV5-1 NA NA TGCGCCAGCAGCTTCCCAGTCTCTGGGGCCAACGTCCTGACTTTC CASSFPVSGANVLTF
TRBJ1-1 TRBV27 NA once TGTGCCAGCGGTGCGGGGGGGACTGAAGCTTTCTTT CASGAGGTEAFF
TRBJ2-1 TRBV10-3 NA NA TGTGCCATCAGTGAGTCAGGAGGGTCAAGCGGAAGCTCCTACAATGAGCAGTTCTTC CAISESGGSSGSSYNEQFF